The rows below give T cell receptor beta chains drawn from one sample of a study of blood T cells in healthy people across ages. TCRdb re-called the 5' RACE reads through MiXCR, storing one row per CDR3 protein. The sample lists more than 500,000 distinct CDR3 sequences, about 27% occurring once. The data also belong to a second study, concerning T cells of mothers and their children.

What was sequenced was blood. Every receptor here comes from a boy younger than 10 in good health. Each CDR3 is given with its conserved first and last residue. The D gene is left open where the match is weak. The size of a clone is reported for some rows only, either as once, few or many, or as a class for expanded clones.

clone_size	d_call	v_call	j_call	cdr3_aa	cdr3_nt
few	-	TRBV25-1	TRBJ1-5	CASSGSFYSNQPQHF	TGTGCCAGCAGTGGATCCTTCTATAGCAATCAGCCCCAGCATTTT
few	TRBD1	TRBV5-1	TRBJ2-7	CASSLAGGDEQYF	TGCGCCAGCAGCCTGGCAGGGGGCGACGAGCAGTACTTC
few	TRBD1	TRBV5-1	TRBJ2-5	CASSWDRGWRETQYF	TGCGCCAGCAGCTGGGACAGGGGTTGGCGAGAGACCCAGTACTTC
-	TRBD1	TRBV6-4	TRBJ2-1	CASSVEGAGGEQFF	TGTGCCAGCAGTGTCGAGGGGGCGGGCGGTGAGCAGTTCTTC
few	-	TRBV3-1	TRBJ2-2	CASSRDAALGLFF	TGTGCCAGCAGCCGTGACGCCGCCCTAGGGCTGTTTTTT
once	TRBD2	TRBV20-1	TRBJ2-5	CSASIAGGRLQETQYF	TGCAGTGCTAGTATAGCGGGGGGCAGACTCCAAGAGACCCAGTACTTC
few	-	TRBV20-1	TRBJ2-5	CSGLVGGETQYF	TGCAGTGGCCTGGTGGGGGGAGAGACCCAGTACTTC
-	-	TRBV4-1	TRBJ2-1	CASSQGRRGATYNEQFF	TGCGCCAGCAGCCAAGGACGCCGGGGGGCCACCTACAATGAGCAGTTCTTC
-	-	TRBV27	TRBJ1-4	CASSPRQVANEKLFF	TGTGCCAGCAGTCCCCGACAGGTTGCTAATGAAAAACTGTTTTTT
-	TRBD2	TRBV11-2	TRBJ2-1	CASSLRELAGVINEQFF	TGTGCCAGCAGCTTACGGGAACTAGCGGGAGTGATTAATGAGCAGTTCTTC
few	-	TRBV20-1	TRBJ2-5	CSALWVETQYF	TGCAGTGCTTTATGGGTGGAGACCCAGTACTTC
many	TRBD1	TRBV7-8	TRBJ1-2	CASSLGRTGDGYTF	TGTGCCAGCAGCTTAGGAAGGACAGGGGATGGCTACACCTTC
-	-	TRBV29-1	TRBJ2-5	CSEATANQETQHF	TGCAGCGAGGCGACAGCTAATCAAGAGACCCAGCACTTC
-	-	TRBV7-2	TRBJ2-7	CASSYTGLPPYEQYF	TGTGCCAGCAGCTACACGGGACTCCCTCCCTACGAGCAGTACTTC
-	-	TRBV5-1	TRBJ2-2	CASSLEGTGYAQPGTGELFF	TGCGCCAGCAGCTTGGAAGGAACCGGGTATGCACAACCAGGCACCGGGGAGCTGTTTTTT
-	TRBD2	TRBV4-1	TRBJ2-1	CASSQGGSGLAEISYNEQFF	TGCGCCAGCAGCCAAGGCGGATCGGGACTAGCGGAAATCTCCTACAATGAGCAGTTCTTC
-	TRBD1	TRBV11-2	TRBJ2-7	CASSFTGTGGYEEYF	TGTGCCAGCAGCTTCACCGGGACAGGGGGCTACGAGGAGTACTTC
few	TRBD2	TRBV5-1	TRBJ2-1	CASSLDGSGVNEQFF	TGCGCCAGCAGCTTGGACGGTAGCGGGGTCAATGAGCAGTTCTTC
-	TRBD2	TRBV11-2	TRBJ2-7	CASSPQAGVDEQYF	TGTGCCAGCAGCCCTCAAGCGGGAGTCGACGAGCAGTACTTC
-	-	TRBV7-9	TRBJ1-1	CASSSMKGEAFF	TGTGCCAGCAGCTCCATGAAGGGGGAAGCTTTCTTT
few	-	TRBV20-1	TRBJ1-1	CSARPDMNTEAFF	TGCAGTGCTAGACCAGATATGAACACTGAAGCTTTCTTT
few	TRBD1	TRBV3-1	TRBJ1-3	CASGFRGPRGNTIYF	TGTGCCAGCGGCTTCAGGGGGCCGAGAGGAAACACCATATATTTT
-	TRBD2	TRBV19	TRBJ2-5	CASGVAGNQETQYF	TGTGCCAGTGGGGTAGCGGGGAACCAAGAGACCCAGTACTTC
-	-	TRBV21-1	TRBJ2-5	CASSKARGETQYF	TGTGCCAGCAGCAAAGCGAGGGGAGAGACCCAGTACTTC
few	-	TRBV10-3	TRBJ2-7	CAITSHRSYEQYF	TGTGCCATCACCTCACACCGATCCTACGAGCAGTACTTC
few	TRBD1	TRBV12-3/TRBV12-4	TRBJ1-6	CASSPGAGGLSPLHF	TGTGCCAGCAGTCCCGGGGCAGGGGGCCTTTCACCCCTCCACTTT
-	TRBD2	TRBV9	TRBJ2-3	CASSVGGGSQFDTQYF	TGTGCCAGCAGCGTAGGGGGAGGGAGTCAATTCGATACGCAGTATTTT
-	TRBD1	TRBV5-5	TRBJ2-5	CASSFQGAQKQETQYF	TGTGCCAGCAGCTTTCAGGGGGCCCAGAAACAAGAGACCCAGTACTTC
-	-	TRBV6-1	TRBJ1-3	CASSEALTLGNTIYF	TGTGCCAGCAGTGAAGCTTTGACGTTAGGAAACACCATATATTTT
few	-	TRBV5-1	TRBJ2-7	CASSFLSRDPYEQYF	TGCGCCAGCAGCTTTCTATCGCGGGATCCCTACGAGCAGTACTTC
-	-	TRBV7-2	TRBJ1-4	CASSLASQVDNEKLFF	TGTGCCAGCAGCTTAGCGTCACAGGTTGATAATGAAAAACTGTTTTTT
-	-	TRBV20-1	TRBJ2-1	CSATQGSYNEQFF	TGCAGTGCAACCCAAGGCTCCTACAATGAGCAGTTCTTC
-	-	TRBV5-1	TRBJ1-1	CASSKGQQNTEAFF	TGCGCCAGCTCCAAGGGACAACAAAACACTGAAGCTTTCTTT
few	-	TRBV2	TRBJ2-1	CATLIGEEQFF	TGTGCCACACTGATTGGGGAAGAGCAGTTCTTC
few	TRBD2	TRBV6-2/TRBV6-3	TRBJ2-7	CASTGLAAYEQYF	TGTGCCAGCACAGGACTAGCGGCCTACGAGCAGTACTTC